The 10 T cell receptor beta chains below all came from one sample that was sequenced in a study of blood T cell repertoires in COVID-19 (dated by TCRdb to between 2020 and 2021). Libraries were constructed by the immunoSEQ multiplex PCR assay. Entries here come from immuneACCESS through TCRdb and include only in-frame sequences with V and J called. Some clones fail to appear in such tables; in the studies checked, an unresolved V gene covers under half of the shortfall, and the cause of the remainder is unknown. This sample lists about 250,000 clones; roughly four fifths were detected once. Of the sample, roughly 5.3% is held by the ten largest clones. Sample: PBMCs or T cells enriched from blood (not recorded which). The receptor set was obtained from a man in his forties who had been exposed to COVID-19.

Remarks on this clone: The identical CDR3 is also encoded by other nucleotide sequences in the sample. J is TRBJ2-7 and V is TRBV3-1 (or the pseudogene TRBV3-2); TRBD2 agrees at 7 bases. This CDR3 has 14 residues. V lost 2 bases, J lost 2 bases, and 3 bases stayed unmatched. The germline CDR1 and CDR2 sequences are LGHDT and YNNKEL (reference sequence). CDR3 in amino acids: CASSQLAETYEQYF. CDR3 sequence (DNA): TGTGCCAGCAGCCAACTAGCGGAAACCTACGAGCAGTACTTC.

The chain employs TRBV11-2 and TRBJ2-1, with a possible D match to TRBD1 (6 bases). The V gene's germline CDR1 is SGHAT and CDR2 FQNNGV. Trimming cost V 2 bases and J 13 bases, with 18 bases left between them. The CDR3 covers 14 residues. The CDR3 sequence is CASSLSQGLGNQFF. The CDR3 bases are TGTGCCAGCAGCTTATCCCAGGGGCTTGGTAACCAGTTCTTC.

This clone has just a few counts. CDR3 in amino acids: CASSPPGAPYGYTF. CDR3 in DNA: TGTGCCAGCTCACCACCGGGAGCCCCGTATGGCTACACCTTC. This chain joins TRBV18 and TRBJ1-2; no definite D call. Trimming stripped 0 bases from V and 5 bases from J, with 10 bases between. This CDR3 region has 14 residues. Germline CDR1 and CDR2: KGHSH and LQKENI.

A single count supports this clone. The same CDR3 also results from other DNA sequences found in this sample. This chain connects TRBV7-9 to TRBJ2-2; 9 bases fit TRBD1. This CDR3 comprises 15 residues. With V trimmed by 5 bases and J by 2 bases, 3 bases remained unmatched. Germline V lookup: CDR1 SEHNR, CDR2 FQNEAQ (reference sequence). In nucleotides, the CDR3 is TGTGCCAGCAGCCGGGGACAGGGAAACACCGGGGAGCTGTTTTTT. This sequence encodes CASSRGQGNTGELFF.

The J gene is TRBJ2-2, the V gene TRBV9; a weak D match, TRBD2 (5 bases). CDR3 size: 14 residues. Trimming stripped 0 bases from V and 5 bases from J, with 8 bases between. Germline lookup yields CDR1 SGDLS and CDR2 YYNGEE. CDR3 residues: CASSVGLATGELFF. CDR3 sequence (DNA): TGTGCCAGCAGCGTAGGTCTAGCAACCGGGGAGCTGTTTTTT.

This clone was counted between two and nine times. The chain recombines TRBV7-9 with TRBJ2-1, with TRBD2 matching over 7 bases. Germline assignment: CDR1 SEHNR and CDR2 FQNEAQ (reference sequence). The J segment lost 7 bases and the V segment lost 3 bases, leaving 9 bases of the junction unmatched. CDR3 length: 15 amino acids. This CDR3 is CASSFYGRSRNEQFF. Written as DNA, the CDR3 is TGTGCCAGCAGCTTTTACGGGAGGTCTCGGAATGAGCAGTTCTTC.

This clone was counted a few times. The chain recombines TRBV14 with TRBJ1-1; D perhaps matches TRBD1 (6 bases). The CDR3 has 14 residues. The ends were cut back, 1 base at V and 5 bases at J, with 11 bases in the middle. The germline V gene has CDR1 SGHDN and CDR2 FVKESK. The DNA of the CDR3 is TGTGCCAGCAGCCAAGTCATGCAGGGGACTGAAGCTTTCTTT. Translation: CASSQVMQGTEAFF.

This chain uses TRBV27 with TRBJ1-1, with D perhaps matching TRBD1 (5 bases). Trimming cost V 6 bases and J 7 bases, with 9 bases left between them. The germline CDR1 and CDR2 sequences are MNHEY and SMNVEV (reference sequence). The CDR3 spans 11 residues. The CDR3 spells CASRGRGEAFF. CDR3 DNA: TGTGCCAGCAGGGGGCGAGGTGAAGCTTTCTTT.

The J gene is TRBJ2-7, the V gene TRBV11-1; unclear D gene. Germline CDR1 SGHAT, CDR2 FQDESV (reference sequence). Trimming took 5 bases from V and 11 from J, leaving 13 bases between them. CDR3 length: 11 residues. The CDR3 protein is CASSDGTREYF. The CDR3 coding sequence is TGTGCCAGCAGCGATGGTACCCGGGAGTACTTC.

The V and J genes are TRBV28 and TRBJ2-7; D is unclear. This CDR3 region has 13 residues. V lost 6 bases, J lost 2 bases, and 11 bases lay in between. Germline V gene data show CDR1 as MDHEN and CDR2 as SYDVKM. CDR3 amino acids: CASSPTLTYEQYF. CDR3 bases: TGTGCCAGCAGCCCGACACTCACCTACGAGCAGTACTTC.